This is a list of T cell receptor beta chains from one sample in a study of response to subunit inactivated influenza vaccine. Each CDR3 protein gets one entry after TCRdb re-called the RT-PCR reads with MiXCR. The sample holds around 570,000 distinct CDR3 sequences, roughly 8.2% seen once. The sample was PBMCs from blood, taken roughly 24 months after vaccination. Receptors were obtained from a man aged 50 to 75 who received an inactivated influenza vaccine. Both conserved end residues are part of each CDR3. A D gene is named only where the DNA matches it firmly. Clone size is stated in some rows and not others, as once, few, many or a class when expanded.

cdr3_aa,cdr3_nt,clone_size,d_call,v_call,j_call
CASSLNRDFYEQYF,TGTGCCAGCAGCTTGAACCGGGACTTCTACGAGCAGTACTTC,many,.,TRBV5-5,TRBJ2-7
CASGDRNQPQHF,TGTGCCAGCGGAGACAGAAATCAGCCCCAGCATTTT,many,.,TRBV12-3/TRBV12-4,TRBJ1-5
CASSPRDPGDTEAFF,TGCGCCAGCAGCCCCAGGGATCCGGGTGACACTGAAGCTTTCTTT,many,.,TRBV4-1,TRBJ1-1
CASSPRTLADTEAFF,TGTGCCAGCAGTCCCCGGACCCTGGCGGACACTGAAGCTTTCTTT,.,.,TRBV28,TRBJ1-1
CASSFNGGDTGELFF,TGTGCCAGCAGCTTTAACGGGGGGGACACCGGGGAGCTGTTTTTT,few,TRBD2,TRBV7-2,TRBJ2-2
CASSTQWTEAFF,TGTGCCAGCAGTACTCAGTGGACTGAAGCTTTCTTT,.,.,TRBV6-2/TRBV6-3,TRBJ1-1
CATSSGTPWTDTQYF,TGTGCCACCAGCAGCGGGACTCCCTGGACAGATACGCAGTATTTT,few,.,TRBV15,TRBJ2-3
CASSLVGRANEQFF,TGTGCCAGCAGCTTGGTAGGTCGCGCCAATGAGCAGTTCTTC,many,.,TRBV5-6,TRBJ2-1
CASSPSTTYEQYF,TGTGCCAGCAGCCCCTCGACCACCTACGAGCAGTACTTC,few,.,TRBV14,TRBJ2-7
CASSWIGTPNTEAFF,TGCGCCAGCAGCTGGATCGGGACACCGAACACTGAAGCTTTCTTT,many,.,TRBV5-1,TRBJ1-1
CAGSVLNQPQHF,TGTGCCGGAAGCGTACTCAATCAGCCCCAGCATTTT,.,.,TRBV28,TRBJ1-5
CASRRGRAGETQYF,TGTGCCAGCAGGCGCGGGAGGGCTGGCGAGACCCAGTACTTC,few,TRBD2,TRBV6-2/TRBV6-3,TRBJ2-5
CASSETGYRGETQYF,TGCGCCAGCAGTGAGACGGGGTACAGGGGAGAGACCCAGTACTTC,.,TRBD1,TRBV10-2,TRBJ2-5
CASSPAGPRKLFF,TGTGCCAGCAGCCCAGCTGGACCCCGAAAACTGTTTTTT,few,.,TRBV12-3/TRBV12-4,TRBJ1-4
CASSVGGLAGGNTGELFF,TGTGCCAGCAGCGTAGGTGGACTAGCGGGAGGTAACACCGGGGAGCTGTTTTTT,many,TRBD2,TRBV9,TRBJ2-2
CASSSRTPPGEQYF,TGTGCCAGCAGTTCCCGGACGCCCCCGGGGGAGCAGTACTTC,.,.,TRBV28,TRBJ2-7
CASSYSIGFSTF,TGTGCCAGCAGTTACTCGATTGGGTTTTCCACCTTC,few,.,TRBV6-2/TRBV6-3,TRBJ1-2
CSAFFDEQYF,TGCAGTGCTTTCTTCGACGAGCAGTACTTC,.,.,TRBV20-1,TRBJ2-7
CASSFFGEQFF,TGTGCCAGCAGTTTTTTCGGTGAGCAGTTCTTC,many,.,TRBV12-3/TRBV12-4,TRBJ2-1
CASSLSYTTSTDTQYF,TGTGCCAGCAGCTTAAGCTATACTACAAGCACAGATACGCAGTATTTT,.,.,TRBV7-9,TRBJ2-3
CASSYSSGFRPDTQYF,TGTGCCAGCAGCTATAGTAGCGGCTTTAGACCAGATACGCAGTATTTT,.,.,TRBV7-2,TRBJ2-3
CASSPRTGRQPQHF,TGTGCCAGCAGTCCACGGACAGGGCGTCAGCCCCAGCATTTT,many,TRBD1,TRBV12-3/TRBV12-4,TRBJ1-5
CASSKSGTSGEQETQYF,TGCGCCAGCAGCAAATCCGGGACTAGCGGGGAGCAAGAGACCCAGTACTTC,.,TRBD2,TRBV4-1,TRBJ2-5
CSAQRGGTSTYEQYF,TGCAGTGCGCAACGGGGGGGGACTAGCACCTACGAGCAGTACTTC,many,TRBD2,TRBV20-1,TRBJ2-7
CASSQDSLTDSTDTQYF,TGTGCCAGCAGCCAAGACTCCTTGACAGATAGCACAGATACGCAGTATTTT,many,.,TRBV3-1,TRBJ2-3
CATSIPWTGGNEQFF,TGTGCCACCAGCATACCTTGGACAGGGGGCAATGAGCAGTTCTTC,many,TRBD1,TRBV15,TRBJ2-1
CASSQSTNIWAFF,TGTGCCAGCAGCCAATCCACAAATATCTGGGCTTTCTTT,few,.,TRBV16,TRBJ1-1
CASSLRDRRTGELFF,TGTGCCAGCAGTTTACGGGACAGGCGCACCGGGGAGCTGTTTTTT,many,TRBD1,TRBV28,TRBJ2-2
CASSYPDKTEQYF,TGTGCCAGCAGTTACCCGGACAAGACCGAGCAGTACTTC,many,.,TRBV6-6,TRBJ2-7
CASSFGGVPSYNEQFF,TGTGCCAGCAGCTTTGGGGGAGTTCCCTCCTACAATGAGCAGTTCTTC,many,.,TRBV7-8,TRBJ2-1
CASSPQQPNTGELFF,TGTGCCAGCTCACCACAACAACCGAACACCGGGGAGCTGTTTTTT,.,.,TRBV18,TRBJ2-2
CSVNRDRGGEKLFF,TGCAGCGTTAACCGGGACAGGGGAGGAGAAAAACTGTTTTTT,few,TRBD1,TRBV29-1,TRBJ1-4
CSARELGSGTDTQYF,TGCAGTGCTAGAGAACTCGGCTCTGGGACAGATACGCAGTATTTT,.,.,TRBV20-1,TRBJ2-3
CASSQEGLFGGNTIYF,TGCGCCAGCAGCCAAGAAGGGCTTTTCGGCGGAAACACCATATATTTT,few,.,TRBV4-3,TRBJ1-3
CAISGTSNEQYF,TGTGCCATCAGTGGTACTTCCAACGAGCAGTACTTC,.,.,TRBV10-3,TRBJ2-7
CASSDAASGNTIYF,TGCGCCAGCTCCGACGCTGCCTCTGGAAACACCATATATTTT,many,.,TRBV5-1,TRBJ1-3
CASSQRPETNYGYTF,TGTGCCAGCAGCCAAAGGCCAGAGACCAACTATGGCTACACCTTC,many,.,TRBV4-2,TRBJ1-2
CSAKRVVTEFTGELFF,TGCAGTGCTAAAAGAGTGGTGACAGAGTTCACCGGGGAGCTGTTTTTT,many,.,TRBV20-1,TRBJ2-2
CASRGQLEGSPLHF,TGTGCCAGCAGAGGACAGTTGGAAGGTTCACCCCTCCACTTT,many,.,TRBV12-3/TRBV12-4,TRBJ1-6
CASSDDINSYNEQFF,TGTGCCAGCAGTGATGACATAAACTCCTACAATGAGCAGTTCTTC,many,.,TRBV6-1,TRBJ2-1
CSARELRSETQYF,TGCAGTGCTAGAGAACTCCGCTCGGAGACCCAGTACTTC,few,.,TRBV20-1,TRBJ2-5
CASSYGLAASYNEQFF,TGTGCCAGCAGTTACGGACTAGCGGCCTCCTACAATGAGCAGTTCTTC,few,TRBD2,TRBV6-2/TRBV6-3,TRBJ2-1
CASSSPSDSSYNEQFF,TGTGCCAGCAGCTCCCCTAGCGACAGCTCCTACAATGAGCAGTTCTTC,.,.,TRBV11-2,TRBJ2-1
CASSTLGSSGANVLTF,TGTGCCAGCAGCACACTAGGAAGCTCTGGGGCCAACGTCCTGACTTTC,.,.,TRBV9,TRBJ2-6
CASSLNGQLNSGANVLTF,TGTGCCAGCAGCTTAAATGGACAGCTCAACTCTGGGGCCAACGTCCTGACTTTC,few,.,TRBV11-1,TRBJ2-6
CASSNKKDTQYF,TGTGCCAGCAGCAACAAGAAGGATACGCAGTATTTT,many,.,TRBV5-4,TRBJ2-3
CAISESGTGGSTDTQYF,TGTGCCATCAGTGAGTCCGGGACAGGGGGTAGCACAGATACGCAGTATTTT,few,TRBD1,TRBV10-3,TRBJ2-3
CASSPTVGENEQFF,TGCGCCAGCAGCCCAACGGTCGGGGAAAATGAGCAGTTCTTC,many,.,TRBV4-3,TRBJ2-1
CSADAGLAGPFGTDTQYF,TGCAGTGCTGACGCTGGACTAGCGGGACCTTTCGGCACAGATACGCAGTATTTT,.,TRBD2,TRBV20-1,TRBJ2-3
CASSLQAGGPPEQYF,TGTGCCAGCAGTCTCCAAGCGGGAGGGCCACCCGAGCAGTACTTC,few,TRBD2,TRBV28,TRBJ2-7
CASSWDGSYEQYF,TGCGCCAGCAGCTGGGACGGCTCCTACGAGCAGTACTTC,many,.,TRBV5-1,TRBJ2-7
CASSIRAGLGSQTQYF,TGTGCCAGCAGTATCCGGGCGGGACTAGGTTCCCAGACCCAGTACTTC,few,TRBD2,TRBV27,TRBJ2-5
CATSVATGYTGELFF,TGTGCCACCAGTGTTGCGACAGGGTACACCGGGGAGCTGTTTTTT,many,TRBD1,TRBV24-1,TRBJ2-2
CSARPKNTGELFF,TGCAGTGCTAGACCCAAGAACACCGGGGAGCTGTTTTTT,.,.,TRBV20-1,TRBJ2-2
CASSPSWANTDTQYF,TGTGCCAGCAGTCCCAGCTGGGCCAACACAGATACGCAGTATTTT,few,.,TRBV27,TRBJ2-3
CASSYTPGLATDTQYF,TGTGCCAGCAGCTACACACCGGGACTAGCTACAGATACGCAGTATTTT,many,TRBD2,TRBV7-9,TRBJ2-3
CASSYGRGGGYYEQYF,TGTGCCAGCAGCTACGGTCGGGGTGGTGGGTACTATGAGCAGTACTTC,.,.,TRBV5-6,TRBJ2-7
CASSLGGNGEQFF,TGTGCCAGCAGTTTGGGCGGGAACGGTGAGCAGTTCTTC,.,.,TRBV12-3/TRBV12-4,TRBJ2-1
CASSSGSGTSPYEQYF,TGTGCCAGCAGCTCGGGGTCCGGGACTAGCCCCTACGAGCAGTACTTC,.,TRBD2,TRBV5-4,TRBJ2-7
CASRTGGSDTQYF,TGTGCCAGCAGGACAGGAGGGTCAGATACGCAGTATTTT,.,.,TRBV28,TRBJ2-3